This is a list of T cell receptor beta chains from one sample in a study of T cells after yellow fever vaccination. TCRdb reanalysed the 5' RACE reads using MiXCR and keeps one entry per CDR3 protein. The repertoire has a few hundred thousand distinct CDR3 sequences, around 13% of them found once; the top ten carry 2.5% to 4%. The starting material was CD4+ T cells sorted from PBMCs, obtained 15 days after the yellow fever booster vaccination. The receptors originated from a man aged 18 to 29 who received the YFV17D yellow fever vaccine. The CDR3 runs from the conserved cysteine through the conserved F or W. D genes are given only for firm matches. Part of the rows lack a size; the others show once, few, many or a class for expanded clones.

cdr3_nt cdr3_aa j_call clone_size d_call v_call
TGCGCCAGCAGTTCGTATAGCAGATCAGATACGCAGTATTTT CASSSYSRSDTQYF TRBJ2-3 . . TRBV5-1
TGTGCCAGCAGCCCGGGACTAGCGAACACCGGGGAGCTGTTTTTT CASSPGLANTGELFF TRBJ2-2 few TRBD2 TRBV7-3
TGTGCCAGCAGCCTGGGACGGGGGAGCAATCAGCCCCAGCATTTT CASSLGRGSNQPQHF TRBJ1-5 . . TRBV5-5
TGTGCCAGCAGCCCCACGGGACAAGTAAGAGAGACCCAGTACTTC CASSPTGQVRETQYF TRBJ2-5 many . TRBV7-3
TGCAGTGCTAGGATTTGGCAGCGAACTACCTACGAGCAGTACTTC CSARIWQRTTYEQYF TRBJ2-7 . . TRBV20-1
TGTGCCACCAGTGACTTCGGACAGGGGAAGGCGGATACGCAGTATTTT CATSDFGQGKADTQYF TRBJ2-3 . TRBD1 TRBV24-1
TGTGCCAGCAGTAAGATAGCGGGAGGCACAGATACGCAGTATTTT CASSKIAGGTDTQYF TRBJ2-3 . TRBD2 TRBV28
TGTGCCAGCAGCCCACACCTCGGAGCGGGGGGCCCGCCCGGGGAGCTGTTTTTT CASSPHLGAGGPPGELFF TRBJ2-2 . TRBD2 TRBV7-2
TGTGCCAGCAGCTTGGCCTTTAAAGGCCTTAATTCACCCCTCCACTTT CASSLAFKGLNSPLHF TRBJ1-6 few . TRBV5-5
TGTGCCAGCAGCCCAGGTGCAGGGCCTAATCAGCCCCAGCATTTT CASSPGAGPNQPQHF TRBJ1-5 . . TRBV7-9
TGCGCCAGCAGCTCGGGACAGACCGCCTCACCCCTCCACTTT CASSSGQTASPLHF TRBJ1-6 . TRBD1 TRBV5-1
TGCAGTGCTAGAGGCACAGCTATGAACACTGAAGCTTTCTTT CSARGTAMNTEAFF TRBJ1-1 few . TRBV20-1
TGCGCCAGCAGCGGAGACCAGGGAAGGACCGGGGAGCTGTTTTTT CASSGDQGRTGELFF TRBJ2-2 few . TRBV5-1
TGTGCCAGCAGTGAAACAGGCTCGGGGGGTGAGCAGTTCTTC CASSETGSGGEQFF TRBJ2-1 . TRBD2 TRBV2
TGTGCCAGCAGCCCTCTCCCTGCCCAAGATACGCAGTATTTT CASSPLPAQDTQYF TRBJ2-3 . . TRBV2
TGTGCCAGCTCACCGCCGGGACAGGGAAAGGTGAATGAGCAGTTCTTC CASSPPGQGKVNEQFF TRBJ2-1 . TRBD1 TRBV18
TGTGCCAGCACCTCAACGACAGGGGAAGTGTTGTACGAGCAGTACTTC CASTSTTGEVLYEQYF TRBJ2-7 . TRBD1 TRBV5-6
TGTGCCAGCAGCAACAGGGTCGGGGCCAACGTCCTGACTTTC CASSNRVGANVLTF TRBJ2-6 . . TRBV7-8
TGCAGTGCTAGAGATACCGGGACAGCCGGGGATCAGCCCCAGCATTTT CSARDTGTAGDQPQHF TRBJ1-5 few TRBD1 TRBV20-1
TGTGCCAGCAGCTTAGTGGGACCGATAGACGGTGAGCAGTTCTTC CASSLVGPIDGEQFF TRBJ2-1 many . TRBV7-6
TGTGCCAGTAGTCATAGAACAGGGTCGGGCACCAACGTCCTGACTTTC CASSHRTGSGTNVLTF TRBJ2-6 few . TRBV19
TGTGCCAGCAGCGCACATAGCGGGGGAGCTTACAATGAGCAGTTCTTC CASSAHSGGAYNEQFF TRBJ2-1 few TRBD2 TRBV7-3
TGCGCCAGCAGCTTGGATGGGGCTAACAACATTCAGTACTTC CASSLDGANNIQYF TRBJ2-4 few . TRBV5-1
TGTGCCAGCAGCCGGACAGGGATAGAGACCCAGTACTTC CASSRTGIETQYF TRBJ2-5 few TRBD1 TRBV7-2
TGTGCCAGCAGTTACTTGACAGGGTCCGAAGCTTTCTTT CASSYLTGSEAFF TRBJ1-1 . TRBD1 TRBV6-2/TRBV6-3
TGTGCCAGCTCACCACTAATCGGAGCCTTGGAGGAAAAACTGTTTTTT CASSPLIGALEEKLFF TRBJ1-4 few . TRBV18
TGTGCCAGCAGTGGACAGGCGATTGGTGTGTTTTTT CASSGQAIGVFF TRBJ1-4 . TRBD1 TRBV6-6
TGTGCCAGCAGTTTAGCGCGCAATACGCAAGAGACCCAGTACTTC CASSLARNTQETQYF TRBJ2-5 . . TRBV12-3/TRBV12-4
TGTGCCATCAGTGAGTCCGGGTTAGAGACCCAGTACTTC CAISESGLETQYF TRBJ2-5 many . TRBV10-3
TGCGCCAGCAGCCGTTTTCTGGCCTTAGAGACCCAGTACTTC CASSRFLALETQYF TRBJ2-5 . . TRBV5-1
TGTGCCAGCAGCGAAGGACAGGGGGGAGTCTACGAGCAGTACTTC CASSEGQGGVYEQYF TRBJ2-7 few TRBD1 TRBV7-2
TGTGCCAGCAGCCCTGGTGGGACTAGCGGGGGGCCGGGTGCGATGCTCTCCTACGAGCAGTACTTC CASSPGGTSGGPGAMLSYEQYF TRBJ2-7 few TRBD2 TRBV12-3/TRBV12-4
TGTGCCAGCAGCCCAGGGTTTGGAAACACCATATATTTT CASSPGFGNTIYF TRBJ1-3 . . TRBV7-9
TGCGCCAGCAAAGATGGGACAGGGGCTACAGATACGCAGTATTTT CASKDGTGATDTQYF TRBJ2-3 few TRBD1 TRBV5-1
TGCGCCAGCAGCCAAGGAGATGGACAGGGGGCGGGGGATGAGCAGTTCTTC CASSQGDGQGAGDEQFF TRBJ2-1 . TRBD1 TRBV4-1
TGCGCCAGCAGCTTGGTGGGGACAGGATCTGGAAACACCATATATTTT CASSLVGTGSGNTIYF TRBJ1-3 few TRBD1 TRBV5-1
TGCGCCAGCTCTGGGAGGCAGGACAACTATGGCTACACCTTC CASSGRQDNYGYTF TRBJ1-2 . . TRBV4-1
TGCAGTGCTAAAGGGACTAGCGGGGGTCAAGAGACCCAGTACTTC CSAKGTSGGQETQYF TRBJ2-5 few TRBD2 TRBV20-1
TGTGCCAGCAGCCACCTTGGGACAGGGGCCTACCTCTCTGGGGCCAACGTCCTGACTTTC CASSHLGTGAYLSGANVLTF TRBJ2-6 . TRBD1 TRBV4-2
TGTGCCAGCAGCTTAGTGCCTAGCGGGGGGGTAATTGAGCAGTTCTTC CASSLVPSGGVIEQFF TRBJ2-1 many TRBD2 TRBV7-2
TGTGCCAGCTCACCACTAGGACTAGCGGGGAGGAATGAGCAGTTCTTC CASSPLGLAGRNEQFF TRBJ2-1 many TRBD2 TRBV18
TGTGCCAGCAGCGACCGGACAGAGTCCGGGGAGCTGTTTTTT CASSDRTESGELFF TRBJ2-2 . . TRBV5-5
TGTGCCAGCAGCTTTTTCTTCGCGGGACAGCTCGGCGGGACCATATATTTT CASSFFFAGQLGGTIYF TRBJ1-3 . TRBD1 TRBV11-2
TGCGCCAGCAGCCCGGACCCTAGCTCCTACAATGAGCAGTTCTTC CASSPDPSSYNEQFF TRBJ2-1 . . TRBV5-1
TGTGCCAGCAGCTTAGGGGGACACTACACAGATACGCAGTATTTT CASSLGGHYTDTQYF TRBJ2-3 few . TRBV7-2
TGTGCCAGCATCGACAGGGCTACTGCAACTAATGAAAAACTGTTTTTT CASIDRATATNEKLFF TRBJ1-4 . TRBD1 TRBV6-2/TRBV6-3
TGTGCCAGCAGCCAAGAAGAGGAGACAAGGGGTGGCTACACCTTC CASSQEEETRGGYTF TRBJ1-2 . . TRBV4-2
TGTGCCAGCAGTCTACAGGGTACGTCTTACACTGAAGCTTTCTTT CASSLQGTSYTEAFF TRBJ1-1 . . TRBV14
TGTGCCAGCAGTGAATATGGGGGCAGAGTCTATGGCTACACCTTC CASSEYGGRVYGYTF TRBJ1-2 few . TRBV25-1
TGCGCCAGCAGCCTAGTAGGACAGCGAATATATGGCTACACCTTC CASSLVGQRIYGYTF TRBJ1-2 . . TRBV4-3
TGTGCCAGCAGCGTAGACAGGGGCCAAGAGACCCAGTACTTC CASSVDRGQETQYF TRBJ2-5 few TRBD1 TRBV9
TGTGCCAGCAGCTTAAAGGAAAGGGACTATGGCTACACCTTC CASSLKERDYGYTF TRBJ1-2 . . TRBV7-3
TGCAGTGCCTCAAAGTCGGGATATGGTGGCTACACCTTC CSASKSGYGGYTF TRBJ1-2 . . TRBV20-1